This is a list of T cell receptor beta chains from one sample in a study of T cells in Graves' hyperthyroidism and ophthalmopathy. TCRdb re-derived calls from the multiplex PCR reads in MiXCR, one entry per CDR3 protein. The sample lists around 290,000 distinct CDR3 sequences; more than 15% were seen once. Sequencing was done on a sample of blood. These receptors originate from a woman aged 55-70 years with Graves' ophthalmopathy. Each CDR3 is given with its conserved first and last residue. A D gene is named only where the DNA matches it firmly. Size values are once, few and many counts, or a class for expanded clones, and some rows have none.

.	TRBV20-1	many	TRBJ1-1	CSASDKLQGVPYEAFF	TGCAGTGCTTCAGACAAGCTACAGGGAGTTCCCTATGAAGCTTTCTTT
TRBD1	TRBV29-1	.	TRBJ1-6	CSVGQGADSPLHF	TGCAGCGTAGGACAGGGGGCGGATTCACCCCTCCACTTT
.	TRBV12-3/TRBV12-4	few	TRBJ2-6	CASSLGGAGSGANVLTF	TGTGCCAGCAGTTTGGGGGGCGCGGGTTCTGGGGCCAACGTCCTGACTTTC
.	TRBV6-2/TRBV6-3	.	TRBJ2-5	CASSHPGDYQETQYF	TGTGCCAGCAGTCATCCGGGGGACTACCAAGAGACCCAGTACTTC
.	TRBV7-6	few	TRBJ2-5	CASSLAPPRGTYQETQYF	TGTGCCAGCAGCTTAGCGCCCCCACGGGGGACCTACCAAGAGACCCAGTACTTC
TRBD1	TRBV6-4	.	TRBJ2-4	CASSEGQGANIQYF	TGTGCCAGCAGTGAGGGACAGGGGGCCAACATTCAGTACTTC
TRBD1	TRBV24-1	.	TRBJ2-4	CATGTGEVGKNIQYF	TGTGCCACCGGCACAGGGGAAGTTGGGAAAAACATTCAGTACTTC
TRBD1	TRBV25-1	.	TRBJ2-3	CASSDGQGTDTQYF	TGTGCCAGCAGTGACGGACAGGGTACAGATACGCAGTATTTT
TRBD2	TRBV4-3	many	TRBJ2-3	CASSQELAGGTTDTQYF	TGCGCCAGCAGCCAAGAACTAGCGGGGGGTACCACAGATACGCAGTATTTT
TRBD1	TRBV9	few	TRBJ2-7	CASSSREGQDLYEQYF	TGTGCCAGCAGCTCTAGGGAAGGACAGGACCTCTACGAGCAGTACTTC
.	TRBV6-6	many	TRBJ2-2	CASSYQVNTGELFF	TGTGCCAGCAGTTACCAGGTGAACACCGGGGAGCTGTTTTTT
.	TRBV7-9	.	TRBJ2-7	CASSLRGRGDLEQYF	TGTGCCAGCAGCTTAAGAGGCAGGGGTGATCTCGAGCAGTACTTC
.	TRBV6-1	.	TRBJ2-3	CASSEALKDTQYF	TGTGCCAGCAGTGAAGCGCTGAAAGATACGCAGTATTTT
.	TRBV20-1	.	TRBJ1-6	CSARDRKKDYNSPLHF	TGCAGTGCTAGAGATAGGAAAAAAGATTATAATTCACCCCTCCACTTT
.	TRBV27	many	TRBJ2-1	CASRTYRDLGGDEQFF	TGTGCCAGCAGGACATACCGGGACTTAGGGGGCGATGAGCAGTTCTTC
.	TRBV27	.	TRBJ1-6	CSSSFSFNSPLHF	TGTTCCAGCAGTTTCAGTTTTAATTCACCCCTCCACTTT
TRBD1	TRBV6-2/TRBV6-3	many	TRBJ1-2	CASSYNFRQGNDYGYTF	TGTGCCAGCAGTTACAATTTTAGACAGGGGAACGACTATGGCTACACCTTC
.	TRBV5-1	.	TRBJ2-1	CASSLWTDPANEQFF	TGCGCCAGCAGCTTGTGGACCGATCCCGCCAATGAGCAGTTCTTC
TRBD1	TRBV6-2/TRBV6-3	many	TRBJ2-1	CASSPSGGGSDEQFF	TGTGCCAGCAGTCCATCAGGGGGCGGGTCTGATGAGCAGTTCTTC
TRBD2	TRBV3-1	many	TRBJ2-3	CASSQGIGGSGTDTQYF	TGTGCCAGCAGCCAAGGGATTGGCGGGAGTGGCACAGATACGCAGTATTTT
TRBD1	TRBV2	many	TRBJ1-2	CASSGQGVASDGYTF	TGTGCCAGCAGTGGACAGGGGGTGGCTTCGGATGGCTACACCTTC
TRBD1	TRBV2	.	TRBJ1-6	CASSATGENSPLHF	TGTGCCAGCAGTGCGACAGGGGAAAATTCACCCCTCCACTTT
TRBD2	TRBV19	many	TRBJ2-5	CASSTGGEETQYF	TGTGCCAGTAGTACGGGAGGGGAAGAGACCCAGTACTTC
.	TRBV19	few	TRBJ2-7	CASRRTGGAYEQYF	TGTGCCAGTAGGCGTACAGGGGGGGCCTACGAGCAGTACTTC
.	TRBV28	.	TRBJ2-4	CASSSRPGAGLGKNIQYF	TGTGCCAGCAGTTCCCGCCCCGGCGCGGGGTTGGGGAAAAACATTCAGTACTTC
.	TRBV30	.	TRBJ2-6	CAWNRGLSGNTGANVLTF	TGTGCCTGGAACCGAGGCCTCTCGGGGAACACTGGGGCCAACGTCCTGACTTTC
.	TRBV19	.	TRBJ2-5	CASSDSFFQETQYF	TGTGCCAGTAGTGACAGTTTTTTTCAAGAGACCCAGTACTTC
.	TRBV5-5	.	TRBJ1-4	CASSLGSNDNEKLFF	TGCGCCAGCAGCTTGGGATCTAACGATAATGAAAAACTGTTTTTT